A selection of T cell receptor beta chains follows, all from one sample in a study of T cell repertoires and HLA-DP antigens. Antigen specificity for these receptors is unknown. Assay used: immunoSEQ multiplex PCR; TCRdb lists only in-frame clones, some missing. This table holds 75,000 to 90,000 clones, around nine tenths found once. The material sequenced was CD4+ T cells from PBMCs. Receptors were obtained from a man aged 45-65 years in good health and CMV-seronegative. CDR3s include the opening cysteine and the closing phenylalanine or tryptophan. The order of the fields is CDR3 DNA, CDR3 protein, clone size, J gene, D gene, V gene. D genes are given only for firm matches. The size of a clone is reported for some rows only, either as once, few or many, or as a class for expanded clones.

TGTGCCAGCAGCTTTCCAGGGGGCTACGAGCAGTACTTC CASSFPGGYEQYF . TRBJ2-7 TRBD1 TRBV5-4
TGTGCCAGCAGCTTAATTGGGGGCGGTGGAAACACCATATATTTT CASSLIGGGGNTIYF . TRBJ1-3 . TRBV7-2
TGCGCCAGCAGCTTTAGGGAACGAATCACAGATACGCAGTATTTT CASSFRERITDTQYF . TRBJ2-3 . TRBV5-1
TGTGCCAGCGTCACTAGCCTACTCAATGAGCAGTTCTTC CASVTSLLNEQFF few TRBJ2-1 . TRBV28
TGCGCCAGCAGCCAAAGTACCCGGAACTATGGCTACACCTTC CASSQSTRNYGYTF . TRBJ1-2 . TRBV4-1
TGTGCCAGCAGTTCTTCCCGGGACACAGATTACAATGAGCAGTTCTTC CASSSSRDTDYNEQFF . TRBJ2-1 . TRBV27
TGTGCCAGCAGTTACTCCGACACCAACTATGGCTACACCTTC CASSYSDTNYGYTF . TRBJ1-2 . TRBV6-5
TGTGCCAGCAGTTCCCTGAGCGGGAGTGCCAAAAACATTCAGTACTTC CASSSLSGSAKNIQYF . TRBJ2-4 TRBD2 TRBV27
TGTGCCAGCACCAAAGGGGCAGGTCCCCCTGAAGCTTTCTTT CASTKGAGPPEAFF . TRBJ1-1 . TRBV6-5
TGTGCCAGCAGCGTCACGGCAGGAGAGGGAAACACCATATATTTT CASSVTAGEGNTIYF . TRBJ1-3 . TRBV9
TGTGCCAGCAGTGCCTTCACCGGGACTTCTAGCTCCTACAATGAGCAGTTCTTC CASSAFTGTSSSYNEQFF . TRBJ2-1 . TRBV9
TGTGCCAGTAGTAGCTGGGACGAGCAGTTCTTC CASSSWDEQFF . TRBJ2-1 . TRBV19
TGTGCCAGCAGATCGGGGGGTAGGGATACGCAGTATTTT CASRSGGRDTQYF . TRBJ2-3 TRBD2 TRBV5-5
TGTGCCAGCAGCCCCCGACAGGGAACAGATACGCAGTATTTT CASSPRQGTDTQYF . TRBJ2-3 TRBD1 TRBV6-5
TGTGCCAGCAGCTTAGAGCCTCTGGCGGGTCGCTCCTACGAGCAGTACTTC CASSLEPLAGRSYEQYF . TRBJ2-7 . TRBV5-4
TGCAGTGCTAGATATAGAGAGCAGTACTTC CSARYREQYF . TRBJ2-7 . TRBV20-1
TGCGCCAGCAGCTTGGAGACAGCGACCTACAATGAGCAGTTCTTC CASSLETATYNEQFF . TRBJ2-1 . TRBV5-1
TGTGCCAGCAGTCCCCGGGACGGAACGGAAAAACTGTTTTTT CASSPRDGTEKLFF . TRBJ1-4 . TRBV6-5
TGTGCCACCAGCCCCGGAAGGGGGAACAATGAGCAGTTCTTC CATSPGRGNNEQFF . TRBJ2-1 . TRBV15
TGTGCCTGGGAGGGACTGCATACGCAGTATTTT CAWEGLHTQYF . TRBJ2-3 . TRBV30
TGTGCCAGTAGCGTGCTTAATGAAAAACTGTTTTTT CASSVLNEKLFF . TRBJ1-4 . TRBV19
TGTGCCAGCAGCTTAGGACTAGCGGTAGCCTACGAGCAGTACTTC CASSLGLAVAYEQYF few TRBJ2-7 TRBD2 TRBV11-2
TGTGCCTGGAGGGGAGGGAACACTGAAGCTTTCTTT CAWRGGNTEAFF . TRBJ1-1 . TRBV30
TGTGCCAGCAGCCTCACAACCCCCGCGGATACGCAGTATTTT CASSLTTPADTQYF . TRBJ2-3 . TRBV11-2
TGTGCCAGCAGTGAATTGTTGGGACGGGAGACCACCGGGGAGCTGTTTTTT CASSELLGRETTGELFF . TRBJ2-2 . TRBV6-1
TGTGCCAGCAGTGGTTGGGGGGGAACCTACGAGCAGTACTTC CASSGWGGTYEQYF once TRBJ2-7 TRBD2 TRBV25-1
TGTGCCAGCAGCTTAGTGTCAGTGCAGTCAGATACGCAGTATTTT CASSLVSVQSDTQYF . TRBJ2-3 . TRBV11-2
TGTGCCAGCAGTCGTAGCGGGACCTTTTACGAGCAGTACTTC CASSRSGTFYEQYF . TRBJ2-7 TRBD2 TRBV6-6
TGTGCCAGCAGGTGGGAAGGGCTAGGTGGCTACACCTTC CASRWEGLGGYTF . TRBJ1-2 . TRBV28
TGTGCCAGCAGCTTGGTGGGCAGGGGGGATCAGGCGGCTTTCTTT CASSLVGRGDQAAFF . TRBJ1-1 TRBD1 TRBV5-6
TGTGCCAGCAGCCCGCGACAGGGTTCATACGAGCAGTACTTC CASSPRQGSYEQYF few TRBJ2-7 TRBD1 TRBV9
TGTGCCAGCAGCCGGGCTAGCGGGGGCAATGAGCAGTTCTTC CASSRASGGNEQFF . TRBJ2-1 TRBD2 TRBV4-2
TGTGCCAGCAGTCTTTTGACAGATACGCAGTATTTT CASSLLTDTQYF . TRBJ2-3 . TRBV6-5
TGTGCCAGCAGTGTTTCCGGGACGGGCTCCTACGAGCAGTACTTC CASSVSGTGSYEQYF few TRBJ2-7 . TRBV5-6
TGTGCCAGCTCACCATCAACGGACGAGCAGTACTTC CASSPSTDEQYF . TRBJ2-7 . TRBV18
TGTGCCAGCATTCCCGGCGGGTCGGGAGGTTCACCCCTCCACTTT CASIPGGSGGSPLHF . TRBJ1-6 . TRBV6-1
TGTGCCAGCACCCGAGACAGGGGAGCTAATGAAAAACTGTTTTTT CASTRDRGANEKLFF . TRBJ1-4 TRBD1 TRBV2
TGTGCCAGCAGCTTAGATCGGGACAGGGGACACGAGCAGTACTTC CASSLDRDRGHEQYF . TRBJ2-7 TRBD1 TRBV11-3
TGTGCCAGCAGACACGACAGTGCAACTAATGAAAAACTGTTTTTT CASRHDSATNEKLFF . TRBJ1-4 . TRBV27
TGTGCCAGCAGTCCCGGGGGCAGCTATGGCTACACCTTC CASSPGGSYGYTF . TRBJ1-2 . TRBV7-2
TGTGCCACCAGCAGAGATCGTGTAGCCAAAAGCTCCTACAATGAGCAGTTCTTC CATSRDRVAKSSYNEQFF . TRBJ2-1 . TRBV15
TGTGCCAGCAGCTTGGTGACAGACAATTTAAACTATGGCTACACCTTC CASSLVTDNLNYGYTF . TRBJ1-2 . TRBV5-5
TGTGCCAGCGCGAGAAGGGGCTTGAACACCGGGGAGCTGTTTTTT CASARRGLNTGELFF few TRBJ2-2 . TRBV6-6
TGTGCCAGCAGCTTGGGCGTTCGACTATTCTCCTACAATGAGCAGTTCTTC CASSLGVRLFSYNEQFF . TRBJ2-1 . TRBV5-6
TGTGCCACCACAGATCGGGGGAAGAACACTGAAGCTTTCTTT CATTDRGKNTEAFF . TRBJ1-1 . TRBV6-1
TGTGCCAGTAGTATTTCGGGGGCGGGGGAGACCCAGTACTTC CASSISGAGETQYF . TRBJ2-5 . TRBV19
TGTGCCAGCAGTGGCAGGGCGTCCTACGAGCAGTACTTC CASSGRASYEQYF . TRBJ2-7 . TRBV2
TGTGCCAGTAGTAAAAGACAGGGGTCGGAGGCTTTCTTT CASSKRQGSEAFF . TRBJ1-1 TRBD1 TRBV19
TGTGCCAGCAGTTTTACGGCTAACACTGAAGCTTTCTTT CASSFTANTEAFF . TRBJ1-1 . TRBV27
TGCGCCAGCAGTGAGGCTAGCGGGAATGGCTACACCTTC CASSEASGNGYTF . TRBJ1-2 . TRBV10-1
TGCGCCAGCAGCCGAAGGTTGCTAGCGGGGTCCGACTCCTACAATGAGCAGTTCTTC CASSRRLLAGSDSYNEQFF . TRBJ2-1 TRBD2 TRBV5-1
TGTGCCAGCAGCTTGGGCGGCGTGGGTCAGCCCCAGCATTTT CASSLGGVGQPQHF . TRBJ1-5 . TRBV7-6
TGTGCCAGTAGTTCGTTTTTTAGCCCGGGTGAAGCTTTCTTT CASSSFFSPGEAFF . TRBJ1-1 . TRBV19